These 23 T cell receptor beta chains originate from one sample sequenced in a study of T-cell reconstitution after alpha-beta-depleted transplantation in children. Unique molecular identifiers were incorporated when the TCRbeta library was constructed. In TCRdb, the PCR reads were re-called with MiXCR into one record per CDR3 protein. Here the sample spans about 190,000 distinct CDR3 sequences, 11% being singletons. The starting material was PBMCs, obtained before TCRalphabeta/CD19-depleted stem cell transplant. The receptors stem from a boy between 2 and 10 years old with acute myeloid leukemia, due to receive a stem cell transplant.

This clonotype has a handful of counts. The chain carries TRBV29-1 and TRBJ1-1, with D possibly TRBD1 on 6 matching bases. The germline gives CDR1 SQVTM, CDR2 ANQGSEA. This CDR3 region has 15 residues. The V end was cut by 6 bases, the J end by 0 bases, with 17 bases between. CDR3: CSVETSGALNTEAFF. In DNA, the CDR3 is TGCAGCGTCGAAACTTCGGGGGCTCTGAACACTGAAGCTTTCTTT.

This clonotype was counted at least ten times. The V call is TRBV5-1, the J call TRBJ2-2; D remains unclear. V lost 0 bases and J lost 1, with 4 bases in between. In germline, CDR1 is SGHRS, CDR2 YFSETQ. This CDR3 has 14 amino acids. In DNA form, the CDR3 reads TGCGCCAGCAGCTTGGAGGGGAACACCGGGGAGCTGTTTTTT. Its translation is CASSLEGNTGELFF.

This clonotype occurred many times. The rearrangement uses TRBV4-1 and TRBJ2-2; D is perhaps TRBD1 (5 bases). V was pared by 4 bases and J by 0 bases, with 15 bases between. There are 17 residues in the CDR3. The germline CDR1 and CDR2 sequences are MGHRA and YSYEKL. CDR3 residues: CASSLTRQYPNTGELFF. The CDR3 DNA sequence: TGCGCCAGCAGCCTGACTCGACAGTACCCGAACACCGGGGAGCTGTTTTTT.

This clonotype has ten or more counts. CDR3 amino acids: CSASKGQKNYGYTF. CDR3 nucleotide sequence: TGCAGTGCTAGTAAGGGACAAAAAAACTATGGCTACACCTTC. The rearrangement uses TRBV20-1 and TRBJ1-2; possibly TRBD1 for D (6 bases). Deletions cut 3 bases from V and 2 bases from J, with 13 bases between. CDR1 DFQATT and CDR2 SNEGSKA come from the germline V gene (reference sequence). This CDR3 has 14 amino acids.

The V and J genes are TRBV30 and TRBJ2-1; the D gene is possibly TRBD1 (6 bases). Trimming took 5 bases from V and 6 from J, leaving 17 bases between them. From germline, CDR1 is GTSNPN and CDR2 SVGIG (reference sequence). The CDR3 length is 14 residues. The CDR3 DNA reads TGTGCCTGGCAAGAACAGGGATCTGGCAATGAGCAGTTCTTC. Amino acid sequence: CAWQEQGSGNEQFF. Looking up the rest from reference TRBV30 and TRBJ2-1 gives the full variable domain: SQTIHQWPATLVQPVGSPLSLECTVEGTSNPNLYWYRQAAGRGLQLLFYSVGIGQISSEVPQNLSASRPQDRQFILSSKKLLLSDSGFYLCAWQEQGSGNEQFFGPGTRLTVL.

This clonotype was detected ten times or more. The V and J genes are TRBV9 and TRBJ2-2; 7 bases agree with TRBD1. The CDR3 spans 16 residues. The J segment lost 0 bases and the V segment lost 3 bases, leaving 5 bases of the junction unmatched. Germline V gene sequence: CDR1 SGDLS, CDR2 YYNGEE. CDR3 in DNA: TGTGCCAGCAGCGAGCTGGGACAGTCGAACACCGGGGAGCTGTTTTTT. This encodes CASSELGQSNTGELFF.

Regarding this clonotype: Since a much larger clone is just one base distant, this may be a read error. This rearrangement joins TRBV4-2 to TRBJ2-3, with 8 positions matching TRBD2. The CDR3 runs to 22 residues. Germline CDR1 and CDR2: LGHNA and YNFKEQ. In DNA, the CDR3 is TGTGCCAGCAGCCCCCCATTAAGGGGAGCCAAACTAGCGGAGTGGGGCACAGATGCGCAGTATTTT. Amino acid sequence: CASSPPLRGAKLAEWGTDAQYF.

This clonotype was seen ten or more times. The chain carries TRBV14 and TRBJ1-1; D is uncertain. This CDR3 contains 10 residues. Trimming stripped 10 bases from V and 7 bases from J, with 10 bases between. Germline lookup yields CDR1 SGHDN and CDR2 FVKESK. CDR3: CATEKFEAFF. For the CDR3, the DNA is TGTGCCACCGAAAAGTTTGAAGCTTTCTTT.

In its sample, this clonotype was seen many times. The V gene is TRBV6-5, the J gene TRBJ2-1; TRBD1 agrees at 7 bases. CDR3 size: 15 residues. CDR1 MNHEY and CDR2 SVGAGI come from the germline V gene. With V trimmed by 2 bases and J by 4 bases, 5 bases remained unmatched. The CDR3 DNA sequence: TGTGCCAGCAGTTACGCCGGGACAGCTTACAATGAGCAGTTCTTC. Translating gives CASSYAGTAYNEQFF.

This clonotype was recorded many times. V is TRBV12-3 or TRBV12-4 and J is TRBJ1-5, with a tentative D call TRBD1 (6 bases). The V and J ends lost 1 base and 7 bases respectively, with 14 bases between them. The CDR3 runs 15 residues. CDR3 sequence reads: CASSLDRVLGQPQHF. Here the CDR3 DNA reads TGTGCCAGCAGTTTAGACAGGGTACTCGGACAGCCCCAGCATTTT.

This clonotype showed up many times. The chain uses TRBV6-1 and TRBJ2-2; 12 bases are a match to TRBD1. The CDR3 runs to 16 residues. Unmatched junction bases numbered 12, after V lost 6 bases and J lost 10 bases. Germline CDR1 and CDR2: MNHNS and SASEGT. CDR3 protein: CASRVGLGQGAVELFF. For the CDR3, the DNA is TGTGCCAGCAGAGTGGGATTGGGACAGGGGGCCGTGGAGCTGTTTTTT.

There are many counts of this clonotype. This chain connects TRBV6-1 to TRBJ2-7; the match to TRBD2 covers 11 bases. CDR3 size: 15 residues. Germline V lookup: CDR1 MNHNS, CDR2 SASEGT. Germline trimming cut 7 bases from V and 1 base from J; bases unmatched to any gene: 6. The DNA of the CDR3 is TGTGCCAGCACTGGACTAGCGGGTATTTCCTACGAGCAGTACTTC. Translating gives CASTGLAGISYEQYF.

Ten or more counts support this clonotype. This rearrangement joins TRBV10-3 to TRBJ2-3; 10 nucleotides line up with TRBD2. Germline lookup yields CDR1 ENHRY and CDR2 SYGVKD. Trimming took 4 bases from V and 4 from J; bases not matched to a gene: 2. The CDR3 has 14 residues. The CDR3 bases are TGTGCCATCAGTGCCCTAGCGGGAGCAGATACGCAGTATTTT. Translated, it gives CAISALAGADTQYF.

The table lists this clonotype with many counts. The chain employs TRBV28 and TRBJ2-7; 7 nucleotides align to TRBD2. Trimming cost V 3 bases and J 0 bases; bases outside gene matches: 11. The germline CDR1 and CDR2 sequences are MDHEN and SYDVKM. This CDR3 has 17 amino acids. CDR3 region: CASSFQLAVLPSYEQYF. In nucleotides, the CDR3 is TGTGCCAGCAGTTTCCAGCTAGCGGTTCTCCCCTCCTACGAGCAGTACTTC.

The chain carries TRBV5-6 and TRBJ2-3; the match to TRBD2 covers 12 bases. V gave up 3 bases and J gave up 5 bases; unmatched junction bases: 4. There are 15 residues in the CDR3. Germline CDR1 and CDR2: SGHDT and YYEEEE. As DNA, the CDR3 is TGTGCCAGCAGCTCACCGACTAGCGGGGGAGATACGCAGTATTTT. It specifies CASSSPTSGGDTQYF.

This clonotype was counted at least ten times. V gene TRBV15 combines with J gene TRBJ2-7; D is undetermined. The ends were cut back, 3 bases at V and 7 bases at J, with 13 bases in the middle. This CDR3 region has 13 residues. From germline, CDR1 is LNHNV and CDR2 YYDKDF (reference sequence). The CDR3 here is CATSRGAVREQYV. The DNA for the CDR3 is TGTGCCACCAGCAGGGGTGCGGTTAGAGAGCAGTACGTC.

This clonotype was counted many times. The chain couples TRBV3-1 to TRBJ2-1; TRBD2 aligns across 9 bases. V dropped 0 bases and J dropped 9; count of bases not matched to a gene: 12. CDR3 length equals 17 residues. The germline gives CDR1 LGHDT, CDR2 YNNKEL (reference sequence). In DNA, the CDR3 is TGTGCCAGCAGCCAAGAGGGGTTTTCTCGACTAGCGGTTGAGCAGTTCTTC. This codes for CASSQEGFSRLAVEQFF.

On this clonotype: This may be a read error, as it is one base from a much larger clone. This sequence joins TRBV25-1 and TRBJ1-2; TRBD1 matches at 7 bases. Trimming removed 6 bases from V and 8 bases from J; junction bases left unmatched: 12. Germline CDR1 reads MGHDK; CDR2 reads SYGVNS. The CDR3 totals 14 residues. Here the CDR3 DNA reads TGTGCCAGCAGAAGGACAGGAGCCCTCCAAGGCTACACCTTC. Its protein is CASRRTGALQGYTF.

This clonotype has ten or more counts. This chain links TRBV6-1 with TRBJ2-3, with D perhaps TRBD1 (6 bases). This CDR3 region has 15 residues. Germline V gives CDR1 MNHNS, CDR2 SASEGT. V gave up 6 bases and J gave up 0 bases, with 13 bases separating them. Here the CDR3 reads CASSFLQGSTDTQYF. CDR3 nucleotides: TGTGCCAGCAGCTTCCTACAGGGAAGCACAGATACGCAGTATTTT.

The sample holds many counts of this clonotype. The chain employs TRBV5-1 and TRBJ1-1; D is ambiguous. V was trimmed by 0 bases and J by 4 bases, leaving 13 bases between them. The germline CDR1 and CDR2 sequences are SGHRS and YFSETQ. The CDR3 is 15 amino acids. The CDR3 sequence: CASSLEVNSFTEAFF. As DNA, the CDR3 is TGCGCCAGCAGCTTGGAGGTTAATAGTTTCACTGAAGCTTTCTTT.

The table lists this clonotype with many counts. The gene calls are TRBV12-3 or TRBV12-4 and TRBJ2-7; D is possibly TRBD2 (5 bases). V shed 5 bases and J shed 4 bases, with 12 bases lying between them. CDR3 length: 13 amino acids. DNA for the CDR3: TGTGCCAGCAGTGGCCGGGATCAATACGAGCAGTACTTC. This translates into CASSGRDQYEQYF.

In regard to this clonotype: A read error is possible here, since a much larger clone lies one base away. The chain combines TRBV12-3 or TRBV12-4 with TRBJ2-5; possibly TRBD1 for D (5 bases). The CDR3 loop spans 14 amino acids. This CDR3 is CASSLPGPQDTQYF. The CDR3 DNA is TGTGCCAGCAGTTTACCAGGGCCCCAAGATACCCAGTACTTC.

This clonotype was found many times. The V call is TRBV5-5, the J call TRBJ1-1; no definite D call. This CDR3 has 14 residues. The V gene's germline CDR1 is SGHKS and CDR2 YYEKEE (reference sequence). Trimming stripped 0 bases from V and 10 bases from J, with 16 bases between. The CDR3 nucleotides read TGTGCCAGCAGCTTGGGCCGGAGGGATGGTAGAGCTTTCTTT. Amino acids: CASSLGRRDGRAFF.